This T cell receptor beta chain was captured in a study of T cells in Graves' hyperthyroidism and ophthalmopathy. The length of the CDR3 is 15 residues. The V end was cut by 2 bases, the J end by 7 bases, with 14 bases between. In germline, CDR1 is MGHRA, CDR2 YSYEKL. Study results and limitations: The model's output predicted ophthalmopathy at a median of roughly 6.9 months prior to onset.

About this clonotype itself: Its antigen is not known.

An absence of ophthalmopathy progression within 18 months meant stable Graves' hyperthyroidism. Clinical symptoms, serum thyroxine and TRAb, thyroid ultrasound and orbital computed tomography were used for the diagnoses. The authors obtained PBMCs from over 8.5 ml of fresh peripheral blood. Amplification of TCR beta CDR3 regions was performed using RNA transcripts as template. First-round RT-PCR of the TCR CDR3 relied on the HTBI primer set. TCRdb re-called the multiplex PCR reads with MiXCR, one entry per CDR3 protein. The sample records hundreds of thousands of distinct CDR3 sequences, approximately 40% being singletons.

The sample was blood. The chain joins TRBV4-1 to TRBJ2-2; tentatively, D is TRBD2 (5 bases). This receptor was obtained from a man younger than 35 with Graves' hyperthyroidism. In nucleotides, the CDR3 is TGCGCCAGCAGCCAAAATTATGAGGGAAGCGGGGAGCTGTTTTTT. It is translated as CASSQNYEGSGELFF.